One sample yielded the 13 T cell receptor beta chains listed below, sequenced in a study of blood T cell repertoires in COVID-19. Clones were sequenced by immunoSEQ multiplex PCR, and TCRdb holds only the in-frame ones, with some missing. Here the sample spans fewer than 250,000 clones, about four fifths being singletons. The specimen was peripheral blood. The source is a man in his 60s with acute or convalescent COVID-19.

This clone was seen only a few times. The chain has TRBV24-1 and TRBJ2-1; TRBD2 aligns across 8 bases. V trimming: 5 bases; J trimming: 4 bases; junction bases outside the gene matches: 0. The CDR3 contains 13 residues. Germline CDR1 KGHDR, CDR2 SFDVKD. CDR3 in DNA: TGTGCCACCAGTGCGGGGGGGTACAATGAGCAGTTCTTC. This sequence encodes CATSAGGYNEQFF.

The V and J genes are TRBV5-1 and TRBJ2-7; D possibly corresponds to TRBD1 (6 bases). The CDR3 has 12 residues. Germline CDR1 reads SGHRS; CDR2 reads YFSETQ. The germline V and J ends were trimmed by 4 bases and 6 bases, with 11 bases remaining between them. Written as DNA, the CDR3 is TGCGCCAGCAGCCAAGGACAGCTCGAGCAGTACTTC. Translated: CASSQGQLEQYF.

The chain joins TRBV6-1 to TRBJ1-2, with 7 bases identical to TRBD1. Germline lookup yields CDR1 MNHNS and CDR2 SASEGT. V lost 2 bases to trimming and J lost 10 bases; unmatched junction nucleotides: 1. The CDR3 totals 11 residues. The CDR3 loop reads CASSERGLYTF. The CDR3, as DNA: TGTGCCAGCAGTGAAAGGGGGCTCTACACCTTC.

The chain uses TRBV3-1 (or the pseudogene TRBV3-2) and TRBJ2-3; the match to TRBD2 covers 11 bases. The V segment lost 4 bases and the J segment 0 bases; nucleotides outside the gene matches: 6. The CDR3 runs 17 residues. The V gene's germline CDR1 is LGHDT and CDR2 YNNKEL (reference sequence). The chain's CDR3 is CASSPTGLAASTDTQYF. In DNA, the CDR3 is TGTGCCAGCAGCCCAACGGGACTAGCGGCTAGCACAGATACGCAGTATTTT.

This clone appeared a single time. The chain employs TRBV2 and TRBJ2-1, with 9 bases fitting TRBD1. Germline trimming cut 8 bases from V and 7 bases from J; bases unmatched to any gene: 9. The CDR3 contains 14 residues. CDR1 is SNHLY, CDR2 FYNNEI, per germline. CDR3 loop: CASRIYRGLNEQFF. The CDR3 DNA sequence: TGTGCCAGCCGTATCTACAGGGGGCTGAATGAGCAGTTCTTC.

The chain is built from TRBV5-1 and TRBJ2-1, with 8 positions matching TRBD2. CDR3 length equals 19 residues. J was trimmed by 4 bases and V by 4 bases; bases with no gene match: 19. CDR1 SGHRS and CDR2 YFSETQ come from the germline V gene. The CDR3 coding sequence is TGCGCCAGCAGCCCGCGAGGGTCCCCACTAGCGGCTGGATACAATGAGCAGTTCTTC. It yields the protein CASSPRGSPLAAGYNEQFF. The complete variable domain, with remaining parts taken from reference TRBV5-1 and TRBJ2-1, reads KAGVTQTPRYLIKTRGQQVTLSCSPISGHRSVSWYQQTPGQGLQFLFEYFSETQRNKGNFPGRFSGRQFSNSRSEMNVSTLELGDSALYLCASSPRGSPLAAGYNEQFFGPGTRLTVL.

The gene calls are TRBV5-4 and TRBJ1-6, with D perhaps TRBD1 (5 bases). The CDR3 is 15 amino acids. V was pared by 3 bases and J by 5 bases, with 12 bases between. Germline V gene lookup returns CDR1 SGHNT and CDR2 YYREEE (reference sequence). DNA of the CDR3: TGTGCCAGCAGCTCGGTTGGGACTGATAATTCACCCCTCCACTTT. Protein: CASSSVGTDNSPLHF.

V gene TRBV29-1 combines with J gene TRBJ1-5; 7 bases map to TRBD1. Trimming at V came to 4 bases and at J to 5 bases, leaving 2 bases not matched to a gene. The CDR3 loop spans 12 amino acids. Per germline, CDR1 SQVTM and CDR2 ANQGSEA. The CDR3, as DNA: TGCAGCGTTGCAGGGGGAGATCAGCCCCAGCATTTT. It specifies CSVAGGDQPQHF.

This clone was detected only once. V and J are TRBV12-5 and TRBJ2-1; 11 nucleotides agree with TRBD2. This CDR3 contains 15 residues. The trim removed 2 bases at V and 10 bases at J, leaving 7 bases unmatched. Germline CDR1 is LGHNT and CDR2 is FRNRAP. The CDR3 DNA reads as TGTGCTAGTGGTTTGCGTAGCGGGGGGGCAGGGGAGCAGTTCTTC. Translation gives CASGLRSGGAGEQFF.

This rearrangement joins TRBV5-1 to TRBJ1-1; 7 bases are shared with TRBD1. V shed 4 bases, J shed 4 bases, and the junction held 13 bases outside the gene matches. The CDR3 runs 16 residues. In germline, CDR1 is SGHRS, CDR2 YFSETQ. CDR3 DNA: TGCGCCAGCAGCATGACAGGGTTGAGGGTTGGCACTGAAGCTTTCTTT. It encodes CASSMTGLRVGTEAFF.

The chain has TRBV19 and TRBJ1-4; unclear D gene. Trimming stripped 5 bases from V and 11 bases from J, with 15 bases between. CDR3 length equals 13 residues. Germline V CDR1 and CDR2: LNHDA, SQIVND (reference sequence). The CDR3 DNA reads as TGTGCCAGTAGTCCCCCCGCCCCTAGGAAACTGTTTTTT. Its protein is CASSPPAPRKLFF.

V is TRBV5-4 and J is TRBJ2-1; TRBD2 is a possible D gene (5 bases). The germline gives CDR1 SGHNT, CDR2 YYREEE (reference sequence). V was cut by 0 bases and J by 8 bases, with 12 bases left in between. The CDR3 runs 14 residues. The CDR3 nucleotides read TGTGCCAGCAGCTTGGGCCGGGAATCCGATGAGCAGTTCTTC. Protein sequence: CASSLGRESDEQFF.

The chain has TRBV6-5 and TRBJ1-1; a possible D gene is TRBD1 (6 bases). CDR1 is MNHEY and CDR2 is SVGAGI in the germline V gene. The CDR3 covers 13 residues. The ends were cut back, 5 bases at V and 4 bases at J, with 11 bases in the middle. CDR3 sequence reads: CASSQRGFTEAFF. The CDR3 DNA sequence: TGTGCCAGCAGTCAGAGGGGGTTCACTGAAGCTTTCTTT.